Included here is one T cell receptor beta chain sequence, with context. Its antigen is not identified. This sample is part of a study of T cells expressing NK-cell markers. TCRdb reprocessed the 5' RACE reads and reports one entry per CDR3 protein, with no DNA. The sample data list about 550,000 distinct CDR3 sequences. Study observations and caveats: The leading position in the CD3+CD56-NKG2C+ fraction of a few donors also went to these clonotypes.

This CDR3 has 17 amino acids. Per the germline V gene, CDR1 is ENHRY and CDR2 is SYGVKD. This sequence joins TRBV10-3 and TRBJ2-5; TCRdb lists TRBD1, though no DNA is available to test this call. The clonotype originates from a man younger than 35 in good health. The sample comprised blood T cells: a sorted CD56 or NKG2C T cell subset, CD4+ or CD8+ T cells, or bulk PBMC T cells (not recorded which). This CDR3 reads CATFALPGQGGAETQYF.